The 15 T cell receptor beta chains presented below share a single source sample, sequenced in a study of shared clonotypes between healthy human individuals. Sequencing used immunoSEQ multiplex PCR; TCRdb keeps in-frame clones, though not all of them. This table holds millions of clones, 90% to 95% found once. The specimen was naive CD4+ T cells sorted from blood. Described subset: CD45RA+ positively selected. These receptors were taken from a man aged 18 to 29 in good health.

The chain couples TRBV6-4 to TRBJ2-5; the match to TRBD2 covers 9 bases. The junction had 8 bases not matched to a gene; V was cut back by 4 bases and J by 5 bases. CDR3 length equals 15 residues. The germline gives CDR1 MRHNA, CDR2 SNTAGT. The CDR3 DNA reads TGTGCCAGCAGTGCCATAGCGGGAGTAGGGGAGACCCAGTACTTC. Its translation is CASSAIAGVGETQYF.

For this clone: In the same sample, other DNA sequences code for this CDR3. The rearrangement links TRBV18 to TRBJ2-7, with D perhaps matching TRBD1 (7 bases). The CDR3 runs 14 residues. The germline V gene encodes CDR1 KGHSH and CDR2 LQKENI. V lost 3 bases, J lost 0 bases, and 9 bases lay in between. CDR3 loop: CASSPRDSSYEQYF. In DNA, the CDR3 is TGTGCCAGCTCACCGCGGGACAGCTCCTACGAGCAGTACTTC. The full variable domain, its missing parts supplied by reference TRBV18 and TRBJ2-7, is NAGVMQNPRHLVRRRGQEARLRCSPMKGHSHVYWYRQLPEEGLKFMVYLQKENIIDESGMPKERFSAEFPKEGPSILRIQQVVRGDSAAYFCASSPRDSSYEQYFGPGTRLTVT.

The chain links TRBV30 to TRBJ1-2; D is possibly TRBD1 (5 bases). The germline V and J ends were trimmed by 2 bases and 8 bases, with 15 bases remaining between them. This CDR3 region has 13 residues. Germline-derived CDR1 and CDR2 are GTSNPN and SVGIG (reference sequence). CDR3 sequence reads: CAWSKQGGGGYTF. Written as DNA, the CDR3 is TGTGCCTGGAGTAAGCAGGGTGGCGGCGGCTACACCTTC.

This rearrangement joins TRBV30 to TRBJ1-1; D not certain. Trimming took off 4 bases at V and 1 base at J, with 10 bases between the two ends. CDR3 length equals 13 residues. Germline assignment: CDR1 GTSNPN and CDR2 SVGIG (reference sequence). The chain's CDR3 is CAWNPAANTEAFF. Written as DNA, the CDR3 is TGTGCCTGGAATCCTGCAGCGAACACTGAAGCTTTCTTT.

In its sample, this clone was seen a few times. This sample includes further DNA sequences coding for the same CDR3. The chain employs TRBV10-3 and TRBJ1-5; no definite D call. The V gene's germline CDR1 is ENHRY and CDR2 SYGVKD. The CDR3 loop spans 13 amino acids. Trimming pared 3 bases from V and 6 bases from J, leaving 9 bases between. CDR3 in amino acids: CAISDGEGQPQHF. The CDR3 coding sequence is TGTGCCATCAGTGACGGGGAGGGTCAGCCCCAGCATTTT.

The chain uses TRBV2 and TRBJ1-1; a possible D gene is TRBD1 (5 bases). The V end was cut by 8 bases, the J end by 8 bases, with 12 bases between. This CDR3 is built from 11 residues. Germline V gives CDR1 SNHLY, CDR2 FYNNEI. CDR3: CASGVRVEAFF. CDR3 bases: TGTGCCAGCGGAGTCAGGGTCGAAGCTTTCTTT.

The chain is built from TRBV11-2 and TRBJ1-1; maybe TRBD1 (5 bases). CDR3 length equals 14 residues. Germline CDR1 is SGHAT and CDR2 is FQNNGV. V lost 5 bases and J lost 1, with 11 bases in between. The CDR3 sequence is CASSLRGRNTEAFF. The CDR3 DNA reads as TGTGCCAGCAGCCTACGGGGCAGGAACACTGAAGCTTTCTTT.

The rearrangement uses TRBV9 and TRBJ2-7, with 8 bases that match TRBD2. The V and J ends lost 0 bases and 6 bases, in that order; junction bases with no gene match: 5. The CDR3 sequence is 14 residues long. CDR1 and CDR2 (germline): SGDLS, YYNGEE. Written as DNA, the CDR3 is TGTGCCAGCAGCGTAGCAGCGGGAGTTCCCGAGCAGTACTTC. Protein: CASSVAAGVPEQYF.

The chain recombines TRBV7-2 with TRBJ2-3; 9 bases line up with TRBD1. V shed 6 bases, J shed 5 bases, and the junction held 9 bases outside the gene matches. The CDR3 runs 15 residues. The germline V gene encodes CDR1 SGHTA and CDR2 FQGNSA. CDR3 DNA sequence: TGTGCCAGCAGACAACAGGGGGCCGCGGGAGATACGCAGTATTTT. The encoded protein is CASRQQGAAGDTQYF.

This rearrangement joins TRBV30 to TRBJ1-3; D possibly corresponds to TRBD1 (5 bases). The CDR3 extends over 13 amino acids. Germline V gene lookup returns CDR1 GTSNPN and CDR2 SVGIG (reference sequence). The V gene lost 2 bases and the J gene lost 4 bases, with 9 bases spanning the gap. The CDR3 sequence is CAWSFPGGNTIYF. CDR3 DNA sequence: TGTGCCTGGAGTTTCCCAGGGGGAAACACCATATATTTT.

The chain is built from TRBV6-5 and TRBJ1-4; D perhaps matches TRBD1 (5 bases). The CDR3 covers 15 residues. CDR1 and CDR2 (germline): MNHEY, SVGAGI. The germline V and J ends were trimmed by 2 bases and 4 bases, with 11 bases remaining between them. Written as DNA, the CDR3 is TGTGCCAGCAGTTACCTGACAGATAATAATGAAAAACTGTTTTTT. This gives the protein CASSYLTDNNEKLFF.

The genes are TRBV21-1 and TRBJ2-7; TRBD1 is the table's D call and was not checked against the DNA. TRBV21-1 is recorded as a pseudogene. This CDR3 is 16 amino acids long. CDR3 residues: CASKQDRGQVVYEQYF. In DNA, the CDR3 is TGTGCCAGCAAACAGGACAGGGGGCAAGTGGTCTACGAGCAGTACTTC.

On this clone: This CDR3 is also generated by other DNA sequences in the sample. This chain connects TRBV11-2 to TRBJ2-1; possibly TRBD2 for D (5 bases). The V end lost 1 base, the J end lost 2 bases, and 9 bases lay between the germline ends. CDR1 and CDR2 (germline): SGHAT, FQNNGV. This CDR3 is built from 15 residues. This CDR3 reads CASSLGGLTYNEQFF. The CDR3 DNA sequence: TGTGCCAGCAGCTTAGGAGGGTTAACCTACAATGAGCAGTTCTTC.

The V and J genes are TRBV4-1 and TRBJ1-4, with 9 bases identical to TRBD1. CDR1 is MGHRA, CDR2 YSYEKL, per germline. CDR3 size: 17 residues. V was clipped by 4 bases and J by 5 bases; unmatched bases: 11. CDR3 protein: CASSLRSGTGTNEKLFF. The CDR3, as DNA: TGCGCCAGCAGCCTTAGATCCGGGACAGGGACAAATGAAAAACTGTTTTTT.

This clone has only one observation. The rearrangement links TRBV29-1 to TRBJ1-5; D gene ambiguous. The CDR3 contains 15 residues. Germline V CDR1 and CDR2: SQVTM, ANQGSEA. V lost 5 bases and J 0 bases, leaving 14 bases between the germline ends. In nucleotides, the CDR3 is TGCAGCGTTAAGACAACCTCGGATAGCAATCAGCCCCAGCATTTT. Its translation is CSVKTTSDSNQPQHF.